One sample yielded the 3 T cell receptor beta chains listed below, sequenced in a study of CD8 T cells in cerebrospinal fluid in Alzheimer's disease. Each CDR3 protein gets one entry in TCRdb, which reprocessed the 10x single-cell sequencing reads and gives no DNA. The sample is made up of over 1,000 distinct CDR3 sequences, and the top ten hold 8% of it. The sequenced sample was cerebrospinal fluid. These receptors were taken from a human donor in good health.

This clonotype registers large by frequency. V is TRBV5-1 and J is TRBJ2-5; TCRdb indicates TRBD2, and absent DNA this call remains unverified. The germline V gene has CDR1 SGHRS and CDR2 YFSETQ. This CDR3 contains 16 residues. CDR3 region: CASSLELASGRETQYF.

In terms of frequency, this clonotype is medium-sized. This chain connects TRBV12-3 or TRBV12-4 to TRBJ2-7. CDR3 size: 14 residues. The chain's CDR3 is CASSPSELVYEQYF.

This clonotype is identified as medium-sized (0.01 to 0.1%) from frequency. The CDR3 reads CASSDHIATMKQFF. The rearrangement joins TRBV10-1 to TRBJ2-1. Germline-derived CDR1 and CDR2 are WNHNN and SYGVQD (reference sequence). The CDR3 spans 14 residues.